A single sample gave rise to the 27 T cell receptor beta chains below, sequenced in a study of blood T cell repertoires in COVID-19. Produced via immunoSEQ multiplex PCR; TCRdb's table is partial and in-frame only. This sample carries fewer than 300,000 clones, 80% to 95% of them seen once, and the ten largest clones take 2.2%. What was sequenced was peripheral blood. The origin of the receptors is a woman in her thirties with COVID-19, enrolled during active disease.

The chain couples TRBV15 to TRBJ1-3; possibly TRBD1 for D (6 bases). Germline values: CDR1 LNHNV, CDR2 YYDKDF (reference sequence). This CDR3 has 15 residues. The germline V and J ends were trimmed by 0 bases and 4 bases, with 10 bases remaining between them. The DNA of the CDR3 is TGTGCCACCAGCAGAGACCCCGGACAGGGAAACACCATATATTTT. As protein: CATSRDPGQGNTIYF.

Concerning this clone: The junction departs from germline at one end; a sequencing error may be responsible. This chain links TRBV11-2 with TRBJ1-2; the D is unclear. Germline V CDR1 and CDR2: SGHAT, FQNNGV. The CDR3 has 13 residues. CDR3 loop: CASSLEEGYGYTF. As DNA, the CDR3 is TGTGCCAGCAGCCTAGAAGAGGGCTATGGCTACACCTTC.

This sequence joins TRBV6-1 and TRBJ1-6, with D tentatively TRBD1 (5 bases). The V and J ends lost 0 bases and 10 bases respectively, with 10 bases between them. This CDR3 region has 14 residues. Germline V gives CDR1 MNHNS, CDR2 SASEGT. CDR3 amino acids: CASSEATGESPLHF. The CDR3 DNA reads TGTGCCAGCAGTGAAGCAACGGGGGAATCACCCCTCCACTTT.

The chain is built from TRBV6-1 and TRBJ2-1, with 10 bases that match TRBD2. Germline V gene data show CDR1 as MNHNS and CDR2 as SASEGT. The trim removed 2 bases at V and 5 bases at J, leaving 9 bases unmatched. The CDR3 runs to 17 residues. The CDR3 region has the DNA TGTGCCAGCAGTGAATCTAGCGGGAGTGGGGGTAACAATGAGCAGTTCTTC. Translating it yields CASSESSGSGGNNEQFF.

CDR3 DNA sequence: TGTGCCAGCAGTCAATCGTCACCGGGACAATGGAACACTGAAGCTTTCTTT. It specifies CASSQSSPGQWNTEAFF. V usage is TRBV27 and J usage is TRBJ1-1; D possibly corresponds to TRBD1 (6 bases). Germline V gives CDR1 MNHEY, CDR2 SMNVEV (reference sequence). The CDR3 consists of 17 residues. V lost 5 bases and J 1 base, leaving 20 bases between the germline ends.

The chain recombines TRBV29-1 with TRBJ2-3; possibly TRBD2 for D (6 bases). Germline V lookup: CDR1 SQVTM, CDR2 ANQGSEA. This CDR3 region has 13 residues. V was shortened by 3 bases and J by 0 bases, with 7 bases between the two germline ends. This CDR3 reads CSVEGGSTDTQYF. CDR3 sequence (DNA): TGCAGCGTTGAGGGGGGTAGCACAGATACGCAGTATTTT.

To note about this clone: Additional DNA sequences in this sample encode the identical CDR3. V and J are TRBV7-9 and TRBJ2-7; D ambiguous. V was clipped by 1 base and J by 1 base, with 5 bases between them. Germline loops: CDR1 SEHNR, CDR2 FQNEAQ (reference sequence). The CDR3 extends over 13 amino acids. CDR3 sequence reads: CASSLDRSYEQYF. The CDR3 nucleotides are TGTGCCAGCAGCTTAGACAGATCCTACGAGCAGTACTTC. The entire variable domain, with the rest obtained from reference TRBV7-9 and TRBJ2-7, is as follows: DTGVSQNPRHKITKRGQNVTFRCDPISEHNRLYWYRQTLGQGPEFLTYFQNEAQLEKSRLLSDRFSAERPKGSFSTLEIQRTEQGDSAMYLCASSLDRSYEQYFGPGTRLTVT.

V gene TRBV27 combines with J gene TRBJ2-2; the D gene is possibly TRBD2 (6 bases). Germline V gene sequence: CDR1 MNHEY, CDR2 SMNVEV (reference sequence). The CDR3 contains 16 residues. V dropped 4 bases and J dropped 1 base, with 13 bases sitting between them. This chain's CDR3 is CASSYPGLGNTGELFF. The CDR3 DNA follows: TGTGCCAGCAGTTACCCGGGACTCGGGAACACCGGGGAGCTGTTTTTT.

Comment on this clone: The same CDR3 is also encoded by other DNA sequences in this sample. This sequence joins TRBV6-5 and TRBJ1-1, with 9 bases matching TRBD1. This CDR3 spans 15 amino acids. CDR1 and CDR2 (germline): MNHEY, SVGAGI. The trim removed 4 bases at V and 2 bases at J, leaving 5 bases unmatched. The CDR3, as DNA: TGTGCCAGCAGTTCACAGGGGGCACGCAACACTGAAGCTTTCTTT. This encodes CASSSQGARNTEAFF.

The rearrangement joins TRBV28 to TRBJ2-2, with D hard to call. Trimming left V 7 bases short and J 4 bases short, with 10 bases between. Per germline, CDR1 MDHEN and CDR2 SYDVKM. This CDR3 has 13 amino acids. CDR3: CASTGLFTGELFF. CDR3 nucleotides: TGTGCCAGCACTGGGCTATTCACCGGGGAGCTGTTTTTT.

This clone came up once. This same CDR3 is encoded by further DNA sequences in the sample. The chain couples TRBV10-3 to TRBJ1-1; 9 bases line up with TRBD1. The CDR3 covers 13 residues. V was pared by 9 bases and J by 3 bases, with 5 bases of the junction left unmatched. The germline gives CDR1 ENHRY, CDR2 SYGVKD. The CDR3: CAIRDRGDTEAFF. DNA of the CDR3: TGTGCCATTAGAGACAGGGGGGACACTGAAGCTTTCTTT.

The J gene is TRBJ1-3, the V gene TRBV18, with D perhaps matching TRBD1 (5 bases). Trimming pared 2 bases from V and 4 bases from J, leaving 9 bases between. The CDR3 length is 14 residues. Germline-derived CDR1 and CDR2 are KGHSH and LQKENI. The CDR3 DNA follows: TGTGCCAGCTCACCAACTCAGGGAGGAAACACCATATATTTT. It is translated as CASSPTQGGNTIYF. Complete variable domain (other parts from reference TRBV18 and TRBJ1-3): NAGVMQNPRHLVRRRGQEARLRCSPMKGHSHVYWYRQLPEEGLKFMVYLQKENIIDESGMPKERFSAEFPKEGPSILRIQQVVRGDSAAYFCASSPTQGGNTIYFGEGSWLTVV.

The J gene is TRBJ1-1, the V gene TRBV7-9, with 8 nucleotides matching TRBD1. V shed 1 base, J shed 11 bases, and the junction held 6 bases outside the gene matches. CDR1 and CDR2 from the germline V gene are SEHNR and FQNEAQ (reference sequence). There are 13 residues in the CDR3. This CDR3 is CASSLGAGGRAFF. The CDR3 DNA sequence: TGTGCCAGCAGCTTAGGGGCAGGGGGCCGGGCTTTCTTT. Based on the CDR3 plus reference TRBV7-9 and TRBJ1-1, the full variable domain is DTGVSQNPRHKITKRGQNVTFRCDPISEHNRLYWYRQTLGQGPEFLTYFQNEAQLEKSRLLSDRFSAERPKGSFSTLEIQRTEQGDSAMYLCASSLGAGGRAFFGQGTRLTVV.

The genes are TRBV5-8 and TRBJ2-2, with 12 positions matching TRBD1. Germline CDR1 is SGHTS and CDR2 is YDEGEE. The CDR3 loop spans 17 amino acids. The V gene end was trimmed by 4 bases and the J gene end by 2 bases; junction bases not matched to a gene: 6. CDR3 region: CASSRRGTGGNTGELFF. CDR3 in DNA: TGTGCCAGCAGCCGTAGGGGGACAGGGGGCAACACCGGGGAGCTGTTTTTT.

The J gene is TRBJ2-2, the V gene TRBV27; D gene uncertain. CDR1 and CDR2 from the germline V gene are MNHEY and SMNVEV (reference sequence). Trimming took off 4 bases at V and 6 bases at J, with 9 bases between the two ends. There are 13 residues in the CDR3. CDR3 sequence: CASSYEVAGELFF. CDR3 in DNA: TGTGCCAGCAGTTATGAGGTGGCCGGGGAGCTGTTTTTT.

This chain uses TRBV5-1 with TRBJ1-3; unclear D gene. The germline gives CDR1 SGHRS, CDR2 YFSETQ. The V end was cut by 4 bases, the J end by 0 bases, with 14 bases between. The CDR3 extends over 16 amino acids. This CDR3 is CASSDEGLHSGNTIYF. For the CDR3, the DNA is TGCGCCAGCAGCGACGAAGGACTCCACTCTGGAAACACCATATATTTT.

This clone has a single count. The rearrangement uses TRBV15 and TRBJ1-4; TRBD1 is a possible D gene (5 bases). The V gene's germline CDR1 is LNHNV and CDR2 YYDKDF (reference sequence). The V end lost 1 base, the J end lost 4 bases, and 10 bases lay between the germline ends. This CDR3 region has 15 residues. CDR3 protein: CATSRVGQNNEKLFF. As DNA, the CDR3 is TGTGCCACCAGCAGAGTGGGGCAGAATAATGAAAAACTGTTTTTT.

This sequence joins TRBV10-3 and TRBJ1-1; 10 bases are shared with TRBD1. V lost 5 bases, J lost 7 bases, and 7 bases stayed unmatched. Germline CDR1 is ENHRY and CDR2 is SYGVKD. CDR3 size: 14 residues. The chain's CDR3 is CAISFRTGGGEAFF. The DNA of the CDR3 is TGTGCCATCAGTTTTCGGACAGGGGGGGGTGAAGCTTTCTTT.

V is TRBV6-1 and J is TRBJ1-4; D gene uncertain. Germline V lookup: CDR1 MNHNS, CDR2 SASEGT. V was shortened by 2 bases and J by 5 bases, with 6 bases between the two germline ends. CDR3 length: 13 residues. The DNA for the CDR3 is TGTGCCAGCAGTGAACAGTCGAATGAAAAACTGTTTTTT. Its protein is CASSEQSNEKLFF.

V gene TRBV9 combines with J gene TRBJ1-4; D ambiguous. The CDR3 runs 14 residues. The V end lost 5 bases, the J end lost 3 bases, and 11 bases lay between the germline ends. CDR1 is SGDLS, CDR2 YYNGEE, per germline. CDR3: CASSRVSSNEKLFF. In nucleotides, the CDR3 is TGTGCCAGCAGTCGGGTGAGCTCTAATGAAAAACTGTTTTTT.

The chain links TRBV28 to TRBJ1-5; a weak D match, TRBD1 (5 bases). This CDR3 is 15 amino acids long. The V end was cut by 5 bases, the J end by 2 bases, with 13 bases between. Germline V lookup: CDR1 MDHEN, CDR2 SYDVKM. The CDR3 is CASSLGGARNQPQHF. The CDR3 DNA is TGTGCCAGCAGTCTGGGAGGGGCTCGCAATCAGCCCCAGCATTTT.

The chain joins TRBV18 to TRBJ2-1; possible D gene TRBD2, 6 bases. V was pared by 6 bases and J by 6 bases, with 15 bases between. CDR3 length: 14 residues. Germline V gives CDR1 KGHSH, CDR2 LQKENI. CDR3 sequence: CASSSGTQGNEQFF. The DNA for the CDR3 is TGTGCCAGCTCGTCCGGGACTCAGGGCAATGAGCAGTTCTTC.

The rearrangement joins TRBV6-1 to TRBJ1-1; no reliable D call. Germline CDR1 and CDR2: MNHNS and SASEGT. Trimming pared 1 base from V and 6 bases from J, leaving 15 bases between. The CDR3 is made up of 15 amino acids. The CDR3 loop reads CASSEENTGYAEAFF. DNA for the CDR3: TGTGCCAGCAGTGAAGAGAACACGGGGTACGCTGAAGCTTTCTTT.

This rearrangement joins TRBV20-1 to TRBJ2-5; 10 bases match TRBD1. CDR3 length equals 11 residues. CDR1 and CDR2 (germline): DFQATT, SNEGSKA (reference sequence). V lost 6 bases, J lost 9 bases, and 4 bases stayed unmatched. CDR3 sequence (DNA): TGCAGTGCCGGCGGACAGGGGGCCCAGTACTTC. This codes for CSAGGQGAQYF.

V and J are TRBV7-2 and TRBJ1-2, with a tentative D call TRBD1 (5 bases). This CDR3 has 16 residues. With 0 bases removed from V and 4 bases from J, the gap between germline ends came to 15 bases. From germline, CDR1 is SGHTA and CDR2 FQGNSA. The CDR3, as DNA: TGTGCCAGCAGCTTAGCGGCGGCGGACATTAGCTATGGCTACACCTTC. Translated, it gives CASSLAAADISYGYTF.

J is TRBJ2-1 and V is TRBV18, with D possibly TRBD2 on 6 matching bases. Per the germline V gene, CDR1 is KGHSH and CDR2 is LQKENI. The CDR3 loop spans 16 amino acids. V gave up 10 bases and J gave up 6 bases, with 25 bases separating them. This CDR3 reads CANNGTGEHSGNEQFF. As DNA, the CDR3 is TGTGCCAACAATGGGACGGGAGAACATTCCGGCAATGAGCAGTTCTTC.

The genes are TRBV3-1 (or the pseudogene TRBV3-2) and TRBJ2-7, with 11 bases aligning to TRBD2. CDR1 and CDR2 (germline): LGHDT, YNNKEL (reference sequence). This CDR3 is 16 amino acids long. J was trimmed by 5 bases and V by 4 bases; bases with no gene match: 10. For the CDR3, the DNA is TGTGCCAGCAGCCCCCGTAGCGGGAGGGCCGGCCACGAGCAGTACTTC. The encoded protein is CASSPRSGRAGHEQYF.